These T cell receptor beta chains were read from a single sample in a study of response to subunit inactivated influenza vaccine. One entry per CDR3 protein results from TCRdb running MiXCR on the RT-PCR reads. The repertoire consists of 600,000 to 850,000 distinct CDR3 sequences, with 13% to 15% occurring once and the leading ten covering around 7.6%. Sequencing used PBMCs from blood, obtained 14 to 15 days before vaccination. These receptors were obtained from a man aged 50-60 years who received an inactivated influenza vaccine. Both conserved end residues are part of each CDR3. A D gene is named only where the DNA matches it firmly. Clone size, where shown, is once, few, many, or a class for clones that have expanded.

V gene: TRBV5-7
J gene: TRBJ2-5
clone size: few
D gene: .
CDR3 DNA: TGTGCCAGCAGCTTTGGCACTACACATTCAGCAGAGACCCAGTACTTC
CDR3 protein: CASSFGTTHSAETQYF

V gene: TRBV14
J gene: TRBJ2-7
clone size: few
D gene: .
CDR3 DNA: TGTGCCAGCAGCCCGAGTTGGTTGCGCAGAAGCTCCTACGAGCAGTACTTC
CDR3 protein: CASSPSWLRRSSYEQYF

V gene: TRBV7-9
J gene: TRBJ1-2
clone size: few
D gene: .
CDR3 DNA: TGTGCCAGCAGCCCCCCGGACCGGTATGGCTACACCTTC
CDR3 protein: CASSPPDRYGYTF

V gene: TRBV18
J gene: TRBJ2-7
clone size: .
D gene: .
CDR3 DNA: TGTGCCAGCTCACGGACACGATACTACGAGCAGTACTTC
CDR3 protein: CASSRTRYYEQYF

V gene: TRBV4-1
J gene: TRBJ2-5
clone size: .
D gene: TRBD2
CDR3 DNA: TGCGCCAGCAGCCGAGAACTAGCGGGATTACAGGAGACCCAGTACTTC
CDR3 protein: CASSRELAGLQETQYF

V gene: TRBV24-1
J gene: TRBJ2-5
clone size: .
D gene: .
CDR3 DNA: TGTGCCACCAGTGATGGGGCCGACAGGCTCCAAGAGACCCAGTACTTC
CDR3 protein: CATSDGADRLQETQYF

V gene: TRBV5-1
J gene: TRBJ2-2
clone size: few
D gene: .
CDR3 DNA: TGCGCCAGCAGCTTGGACCGGAGCGGGGAGCTGTTTTTT
CDR3 protein: CASSLDRSGELFF

V gene: TRBV9
J gene: TRBJ2-6
clone size: few
D gene: .
CDR3 DNA: TGTGCCAGCAGCGTAGCTTACGGCTATGTCTCTGGGGCCAACGTCCTGACTTTC
CDR3 protein: CASSVAYGYVSGANVLTF

V gene: TRBV21-1
J gene: TRBJ2-7
clone size: .
D gene: .
CDR3 DNA: TGTGCCAGCAGCAAAGCCCCGTCCTACGAGCAGTACTTC
CDR3 protein: CASSKAPSYEQYF

V gene: TRBV5-1
J gene: TRBJ2-3
clone size: few
D gene: .
CDR3 DNA: TGCGCCAGCAGCTTGGCCGGGACTTCGATGGTGGATACGCAGTATTTT
CDR3 protein: CASSLAGTSMVDTQYF

V gene: TRBV5-1
J gene: TRBJ2-1
clone size: .
D gene: .
CDR3 DNA: TGCGCCAGCAGCTTGGAGGCTGGGGCGGTCTACAATGAGCAGTTCTTC
CDR3 protein: CASSLEAGAVYNEQFF

V gene: TRBV20-1
J gene: TRBJ1-6
clone size: many
D gene: .
CDR3 DNA: TGCAGTGCTCGAGAAAGGACAGCCTATAATTCACCCCTCCACTTT
CDR3 protein: CSARERTAYNSPLHF

V gene: TRBV6-2/TRBV6-3
J gene: TRBJ2-1
clone size: few
D gene: .
CDR3 DNA: TGTGCCAGCAGGAGGGTAATAAATGAGCAGTTCTTC
CDR3 protein: CASRRVINEQFF

V gene: TRBV27
J gene: TRBJ2-2
clone size: few
D gene: .
CDR3 DNA: TGTGCCACCGATGAAGTGAACACCGGGGAGCTGTTTTTT
CDR3 protein: CATDEVNTGELFF

V gene: TRBV5-1
J gene: TRBJ2-1
clone size: .
D gene: TRBD2
CDR3 DNA: TGCGCCAGCAGCTTGGTGACGGGAGGGCGGTTAGGGCAGTTCTTC
CDR3 protein: CASSLVTGGRLGQFF